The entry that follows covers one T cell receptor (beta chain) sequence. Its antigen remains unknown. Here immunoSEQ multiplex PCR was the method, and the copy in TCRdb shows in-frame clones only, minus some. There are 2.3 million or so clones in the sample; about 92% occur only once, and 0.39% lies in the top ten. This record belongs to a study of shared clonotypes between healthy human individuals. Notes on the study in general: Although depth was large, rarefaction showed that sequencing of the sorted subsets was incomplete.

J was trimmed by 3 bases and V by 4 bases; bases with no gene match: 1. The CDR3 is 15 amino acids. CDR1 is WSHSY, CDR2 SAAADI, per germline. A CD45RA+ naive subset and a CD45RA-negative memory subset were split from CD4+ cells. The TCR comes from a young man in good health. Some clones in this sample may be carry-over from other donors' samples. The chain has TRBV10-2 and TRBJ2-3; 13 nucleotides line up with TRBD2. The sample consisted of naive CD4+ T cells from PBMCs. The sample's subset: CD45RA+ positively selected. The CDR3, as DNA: TGCGCCAGCAGTGCGACTAGCGGGAGGACAGATACGCAGTATTTT. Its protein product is CASSATSGRTDTQYF.